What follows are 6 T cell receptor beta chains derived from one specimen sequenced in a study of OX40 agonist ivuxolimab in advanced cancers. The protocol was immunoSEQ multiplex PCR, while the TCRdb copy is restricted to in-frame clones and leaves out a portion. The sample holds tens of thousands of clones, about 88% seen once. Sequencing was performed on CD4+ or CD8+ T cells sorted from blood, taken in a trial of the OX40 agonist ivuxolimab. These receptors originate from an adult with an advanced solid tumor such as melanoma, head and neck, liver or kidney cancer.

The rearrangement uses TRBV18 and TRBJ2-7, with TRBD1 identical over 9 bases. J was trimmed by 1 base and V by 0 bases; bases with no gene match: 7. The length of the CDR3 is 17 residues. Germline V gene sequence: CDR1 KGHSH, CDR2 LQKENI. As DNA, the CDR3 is TGTGCCAGCTCACCACCTCTTGGGACAGGGAGTTCCTACGAGCAGTACTTC. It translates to CASSPPLGTGSSYEQYF.

The CDR3 coding sequence is TGTGCCAGCAGCGTAGGTTCCTTGGCGGGAGGAGAGACCCAGTACTTC. Translated, it gives CASSVGSLAGGETQYF. The chain links TRBV9 to TRBJ2-5; 8 nucleotides line up with TRBD2. The CDR3 runs to 16 residues. Germline CDR1 reads SGDLS; CDR2 reads YYNGEE. V was clipped by 0 bases and J by 4 bases; unmatched bases: 8.

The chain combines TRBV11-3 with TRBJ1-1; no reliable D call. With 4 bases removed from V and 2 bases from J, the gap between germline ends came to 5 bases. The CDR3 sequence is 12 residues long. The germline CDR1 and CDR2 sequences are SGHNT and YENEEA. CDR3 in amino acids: CASSSKNTEAFF. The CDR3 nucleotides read TGTGCCAGCAGCTCAAAAAACACTGAAGCTTTCTTT.

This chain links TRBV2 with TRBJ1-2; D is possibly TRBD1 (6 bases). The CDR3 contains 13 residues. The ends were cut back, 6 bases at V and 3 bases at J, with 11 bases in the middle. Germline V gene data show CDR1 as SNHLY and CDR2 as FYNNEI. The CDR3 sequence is CASRAGADYGYTF. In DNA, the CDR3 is TGTGCCAGCAGGGCGGGGGCGGACTATGGCTACACCTTC.

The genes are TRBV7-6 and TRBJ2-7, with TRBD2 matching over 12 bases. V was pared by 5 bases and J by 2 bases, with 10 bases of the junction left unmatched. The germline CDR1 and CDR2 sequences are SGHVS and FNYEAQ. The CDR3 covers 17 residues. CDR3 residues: CASSRQRTSGTPYEQYF. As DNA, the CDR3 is TGTGCCAGCAGCCGGCAGCGGACTAGCGGGACCCCCTACGAGCAGTACTTC.

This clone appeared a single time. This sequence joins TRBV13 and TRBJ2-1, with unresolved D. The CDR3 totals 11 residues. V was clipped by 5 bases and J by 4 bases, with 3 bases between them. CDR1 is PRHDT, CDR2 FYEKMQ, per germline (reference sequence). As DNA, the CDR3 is TGTGCCAGCAGCGCTTACAATGAGCAGTTCTTC. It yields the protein CASSAYNEQFF.